One sample yielded the 30 T cell receptor beta chains listed below, sequenced in a study of B cell selection in AIRE deficiency. Measured with immunoSEQ multiplex PCR; TCRdb has only the in-frame clones, and not every one. The sample yields 15,000 or so clones, under 95% seen once. The regulatory T cell sort gate was CD4+CD25hiCD127low/negative. Sequenced: Tregs sorted from PBMCs. The receptors originated from a human donor with AIRE deficiency.

The rearrangement joins TRBV18 to TRBJ2-1, with 11 bases fitting TRBD2. The V and J ends lost 2 bases and 14 bases, in that order; junction bases with no gene match: 11. The CDR3 consists of 15 residues. The germline V gene encodes CDR1 KGHSH and CDR2 LQKENI. As DNA, the CDR3 is TGTGCCAGCTCACCAGGATCCCTAGCGGGAGGTTGTAAGTTCTTC. This translates into CASSPGSLAGGCKFF.

The rearrangement links TRBV19 to TRBJ1-2, with D unclear. CDR1 is LNHDA, CDR2 SQIVND, per germline (reference sequence). The CDR3 spans 13 residues. Trimming removed 3 bases at V and 1 base at J, with 6 bases between. CDR3 region: CASSILGNYGYTF. In DNA, the CDR3 is TGTGCCAGTAGTATTCTGGGTAACTATGGCTACACCTTC.

CDR3 DNA sequence: TGTGCCAGCAGTTATACTACGGGGACTAGGATGCCCTACGAGCAGTACTTC. Protein product: CASSYTTGTRMPYEQYF. The chain has TRBV7-9 and TRBJ2-7; 8 positions agree with TRBD2. The CDR3 consists of 17 residues. The V segment lost 6 bases and the J segment 2 bases; nucleotides outside the gene matches: 15. The V gene's germline CDR1 is SEHNR and CDR2 FQNEAQ (reference sequence).

The rearrangement links TRBV4-3 to TRBJ1-3; D may be TRBD1 (6 bases). V was clipped by 1 base and J by 0 bases, with 16 bases between them. Germline V gene lookup returns CDR1 LGHNA and CDR2 YSLEER. The CDR3 covers 18 residues. The CDR3 loop reads CASSQATGTLSSGNTIYF. The CDR3 DNA reads TGCGCCAGCAGCCAAGCGACCGGGACACTGAGCTCTGGAAACACCATATATTTT.

The chain links TRBV10-3 to TRBJ1-2; TRBD1 might be the D (5 bases). This CDR3 spans 14 amino acids. The V gene lost 10 bases and the J gene lost 4 bases, with 19 bases spanning the gap. CDR1 and CDR2 (germline): ENHRY, SYGVKD. In DNA form, the CDR3 reads TGTGCCACCCGGACCGCGGGGGGACCCTATGGCTACACCTTC. Amino acids: CATRTAGGPYGYTF.

The genes are TRBV5-1 and TRBJ2-7; unclear D gene. The V gene's germline CDR1 is SGHRS and CDR2 YFSETQ. The V gene lost 5 bases and the J gene lost 0 bases, with 6 bases spanning the gap. The CDR3 is made up of 12 amino acids. CDR3 protein: CASRSTSYEQYF. In nucleotides, the CDR3 is TGCGCCAGCAGGTCGACCTCCTACGAGCAGTACTTC.

This clone was detected a few times. The chain recombines TRBV5-1 with TRBJ2-7; perhaps TRBD2 as D (6 bases). V was cut by 2 bases and J by 4 bases, with 13 bases left in between. The CDR3 loop spans 14 amino acids. Germline lookup yields CDR1 SGHRS and CDR2 YFSETQ. CDR3 bases: TGCGCCAGCAGCTTTGCGGGGAGTCAGTACGAGCAGTACTTC. Its translation is CASSFAGSQYEQYF.

This clone has only a few counts. In DNA form, the CDR3 reads TGTGCCATCAGTGAAGCCGGGACAGGGGCTACTAACTATGGCTACACCTTC. Encoded protein: CAISEAGTGATNYGYTF. The V gene is TRBV10-3, the J gene TRBJ1-2; TRBD1 agrees at 10 bases. CDR3 length: 17 residues. Germline V gives CDR1 ENHRY, CDR2 SYGVKD. Trimming took 3 bases from V and 0 from J; bases not matched to a gene: 7.

The rearrangement links TRBV7-3 to TRBJ2-5; 7 nucleotides match TRBD2. The germline gives CDR1 SGHTA, CDR2 FQGTGA. With 9 bases clipped from V and 2 bases from J, the junction kept 15 bases outside the gene matches. This CDR3 is built from 16 residues. The CDR3 DNA sequence: TGTGCCAGGGAGGTGAAGTTGCGGGAGCGTCAAGAGACCCAGTACTTC. The encoded protein is CAREVKLRERQETQYF. Using reference TRBV7-3 and TRBJ2-5 for the parts outside the CDR3, the full variable domain is GAGVSQTPSNKVTEKGKYVELRCDPISGHTALYWYRQSLGQGPEFLIYFQGTGAADDSGLPNDRFFAVRPEGSVSTLKIQRTERGDSAVYLCAREVKLRERQETQYFGPGTRLLVL.

This chain uses TRBV5-1 with TRBJ2-6; D unclear. Looked up from germline, CDR1 is SGHRS and CDR2 is YFSETQ. V dropped 2 bases and J dropped 0 bases, with 9 bases sitting between them. The CDR3 is 16 amino acids. CDR3 DNA sequence: TGCGCCAGCAGCTTCGGTTTACTCTCTGGGGCCAACGTCCTGACTTTC. Translated: CASSFGLLSGANVLTF.

Concerning this clone itself: Sequence at one end of the junction differs from germline and may be a read error. The sample holds other DNA sequences that translate to the same CDR3. The chain employs TRBV27 and TRBJ2-7; 9 nucleotides agree with TRBD2. The CDR3 has 16 amino acids. The germline CDR1 and CDR2 sequences are MNHEY and SMNVEV (reference sequence). The CDR3, as DNA: TGTGCCAGCAGTGTCAGGACTAGCGCCTTCTCCTACGAACAGTACTTC. Protein sequence: CASSVRTSAFSYEQYF.

The chain uses TRBV18 and TRBJ2-7, with 8 positions matching TRBD2. CDR1 and CDR2 (germline): KGHSH, LQKENI. The J segment lost 6 bases and the V segment lost 3 bases, leaving 13 bases of the junction unmatched. This CDR3 has 16 amino acids. The CDR3 DNA is TGTGCCAGCTCACCTAGCGGGAAGACGTTAGGGGGCGAGCAGTACTTC. This codes for CASSPSGKTLGGEQYF. The full variable domain, completed using reference TRBV18 and TRBJ2-7, is NAGVMQNPRHLVRRRGQEARLRCSPMKGHSHVYWYRQLPEEGLKFMVYLQKENIIDESGMPKERFSAEFPKEGPSILRIQQVVRGDSAAYFCASSPSGKTLGGEQYFGPGTRLTVT.

J is TRBJ1-2 and V is TRBV10-2; D ambiguous. This CDR3 contains 17 residues. V dropped 0 bases and J dropped 5 bases, with 19 bases sitting between them. Germline loops: CDR1 WSHSY, CDR2 SAAADI. CDR3 amino acids: CASSESTFGLVGYGYTF. CDR3 nucleotides: TGCGCCAGCAGTGAGTCGACTTTTGGTTTGGTTGGGTATGGCTACACCTTC.

The sample holds a few counts of this clone. This sequence joins TRBV16 and TRBJ1-2, with D perhaps TRBD1 (6 bases). Germline V gene data show CDR1 as KGHSY and CDR2 as FQNENV. The CDR3 is 16 residues long. The germline V and J ends were trimmed by 1 base and 2 bases, with 14 bases remaining between them. CDR3 coding DNA: TGTGCCAGCAGCCAATACCGGGGGGCCGTAAACTATGGCTACACCTTC. Its translation is CASSQYRGAVNYGYTF.

This clone has more than one count but fewer than ten. This chain connects TRBV5-6 to TRBJ2-3; no clear D gene. Trimming took 0 bases from V and 7 from J, leaving 12 bases between them. CDR1 SGHDT and CDR2 YYEEEE come from the germline V gene. CDR3 length equals 14 residues. The CDR3 DNA sequence: TGTGCCAGCAGCTTGGTCCGTTTTGCTTATACGCAGTATTTT. The encoded protein is CASSLVRFAYTQYF.

The table lists this clone with a count of one. This chain joins TRBV19 and TRBJ2-1; TRBD2 is a possible D gene (6 bases). Germline CDR1 is LNHDA and CDR2 is SQIVND (reference sequence). The CDR3 contains 14 residues. Trimming took 4 bases from V and 7 from J, leaving 14 bases between them. In nucleotides, the CDR3 is TGTGCCAGTAGTACACACGGGAGTATAAATGAGCAGTTCTTC. This sequence encodes CASSTHGSINEQFF.

The chain recombines TRBV19 with TRBJ1-2; D is unresolved. Germline CDR1 and CDR2: LNHDA and SQIVND (reference sequence). V lost 5 bases and J lost 12, with 16 bases in between. The CDR3 is made up of 12 amino acids. The CDR3 nucleotides are TGTGCCAGTAGTCGGACGAGCCTCCGTCACACCTTC. Its protein product is CASSRTSLRHTF.

CDR3 DNA sequence: TGTGCCAGCAGTCCCCTAGCGGGCTTCTACAATGAGCAGTTCTTC. Protein product: CASSPLAGFYNEQFF. The chain combines TRBV11-2 with TRBJ2-1; 8 positions match TRBD2. CDR1 is SGHAT and CDR2 is FQNNGV in the germline V gene. Germline trimming cut 6 bases from V and 3 bases from J; bases unmatched to any gene: 7. CDR3 length: 15 amino acids.

The chain is built from TRBV6-5 and TRBJ1-1, with D uncertain. The CDR3 has 14 residues. From germline, CDR1 is MNHEY and CDR2 SVGAGI. V was shortened by 6 bases and J by 2 bases, with 13 bases between the two germline ends. The CDR3 region has the DNA TGTGCCAGCAGGCGGACGGACGTAAACACTGAAGCTTTCTTT. This codes for CASRRTDVNTEAFF.

This chain connects TRBV5-1 to TRBJ2-1; 10 bases are shared with TRBD2. Germline V CDR1 and CDR2: SGHRS, YFSETQ. The length of the CDR3 is 17 residues. The J segment lost 4 bases and the V segment lost 1 base, leaving 8 bases of the junction unmatched. The CDR3 DNA is TGCGCCAGCAGCTTGAATGTCCTAGCGGGGGCATACAATGAGCAGTTCTTC. Protein product: CASSLNVLAGAYNEQFF.

This sequence joins TRBV14 and TRBJ2-3, with TRBD2 matching over 8 bases. J lost 4 bases, V lost 4 bases, and 22 bases had no gene match. The V gene's germline CDR1 is SGHDN and CDR2 FVKESK. CDR3 length equals 20 residues. The CDR3, as DNA: TGTGCCAGCAGCCCCCGCCGGGGGGGCGTAGAGGGCACACACTCAGATACGCAGTATTTT. Translating gives CASSPRRGGVEGTHSDTQYF.

This clone was picked up a small number of times. The chain uses TRBV19 and TRBJ2-7; D gene uncertain. CDR3 length: 13 amino acids. Trimming took 3 bases from V and 2 from J, leaving 8 bases between them. Germline loops: CDR1 LNHDA, CDR2 SQIVND (reference sequence). CDR3 nucleotide sequence: TGTGCCAGTAGTATGAGGTTAACCTACGAGCAGTACTTC. Residues: CASSMRLTYEQYF.

The sample holds one count of this clone. This rearrangement joins TRBV6-1 to TRBJ2-6, with D tentatively TRBD1 (6 bases). V was cut by 1 base and J by 1 base, with 11 bases left in between. Germline CDR1 is MNHNS and CDR2 is SASEGT. The CDR3 covers 17 residues. CDR3 bases: TGTGCCAGCAGTGAAGACAGGGTCTCATCTGGGGCCAACGTCCTGACTTTC. Protein sequence: CASSEDRVSSGANVLTF.

The chain joins TRBV7-9 to TRBJ2-1; 13 positions match TRBD2. CDR3 length: 16 amino acids. V shed 5 bases, J shed 8 bases, and the junction held 9 bases outside the gene matches. Germline assignment: CDR1 SEHNR and CDR2 FQNEAQ (reference sequence). Here the CDR3 DNA reads TGTGCCAGCAGCGAGTCCGGGACTAGCGGGAACGATGAGCAGTTCTTC. This encodes CASSESGTSGNDEQFF.

The chain couples TRBV5-1 to TRBJ2-2, with D unclear. V was clipped by 0 bases and J by 11 bases, with 11 bases between them. CDR1 is SGHRS, CDR2 YFSETQ, per germline. The CDR3 is 13 amino acids. The CDR3 is CASSLDRLRELFF. The CDR3 DNA reads as TGCGCCAGCAGCTTGGATAGGCTCCGAGAGCTGTTTTTT.

The rearrangement links TRBV7-3 to TRBJ2-2; D is unclear. CDR1 SGHTA and CDR2 FQGTGA come from the germline V gene. Trimming cost V 1 base and J 4 bases, with 16 bases left between them. The CDR3 sequence is 17 residues long. The CDR3 DNA follows: TGTGCCAGCAGCTTAATTGGCGCCCAGTCAGGCACCGGGGAGCTGTTTTTT. It codes for CASSLIGAQSGTGELFF.

The count of this clone is one. The chain employs TRBV20-1 and TRBJ2-5; 7 nucleotides agree with TRBD2. The CDR3 extends over 11 amino acids. In germline, CDR1 is DFQATT, CDR2 SNEGSKA (reference sequence). V was clipped by 8 bases and J by 2 bases; unmatched bases: 2. CDR3 residues: CSSGKQETQYF. The DNA of the CDR3 is TGCAGTAGCGGGAAGCAAGAGACCCAGTACTTC.

The chain uses TRBV7-6 and TRBJ2-2; 13 bases are a match to TRBD2. CDR3 size: 18 residues. Germline CDR1 reads SGHVS; CDR2 reads FNYEAQ. The trim removed 4 bases at V and 6 bases at J, leaving 11 bases unmatched. The CDR3 spells CASSSTLLAGGLAGELFF. CDR3 DNA: TGTGCCAGCAGCTCCACTTTACTAGCGGGAGGGTTGGCCGGGGAGCTGTTTTTT.

This clone was observed a single time. This chain joins TRBV6-5 and TRBJ2-2; D tentatively reads TRBD1 or TRBD2 (5 bases each). V was pared by 2 bases and J by 1 base, with 8 bases between. Germline CDR1 and CDR2: MNHEY and SVGAGI. This CDR3 comprises 15 residues. Written as DNA, the CDR3 is TGTGCCAGCAGTTACCTGGGACGGAACACCGGGGAGCTGTTTTTT. Translated, it gives CASSYLGRNTGELFF.

The rearrangement joins TRBV18 to TRBJ1-6; D remains ambiguous. CDR3 length: 16 residues. Trimming took off 4 bases at V and 7 bases at J, with 17 bases between the two ends. Germline CDR1 reads KGHSH; CDR2 reads LQKENI. CDR3 bases: TGTGCCAGCTCACACAGTAAGGGCTGGTTGAATTCACCCCTCCACTTT. The encoded protein is CASSHSKGWLNSPLHF.